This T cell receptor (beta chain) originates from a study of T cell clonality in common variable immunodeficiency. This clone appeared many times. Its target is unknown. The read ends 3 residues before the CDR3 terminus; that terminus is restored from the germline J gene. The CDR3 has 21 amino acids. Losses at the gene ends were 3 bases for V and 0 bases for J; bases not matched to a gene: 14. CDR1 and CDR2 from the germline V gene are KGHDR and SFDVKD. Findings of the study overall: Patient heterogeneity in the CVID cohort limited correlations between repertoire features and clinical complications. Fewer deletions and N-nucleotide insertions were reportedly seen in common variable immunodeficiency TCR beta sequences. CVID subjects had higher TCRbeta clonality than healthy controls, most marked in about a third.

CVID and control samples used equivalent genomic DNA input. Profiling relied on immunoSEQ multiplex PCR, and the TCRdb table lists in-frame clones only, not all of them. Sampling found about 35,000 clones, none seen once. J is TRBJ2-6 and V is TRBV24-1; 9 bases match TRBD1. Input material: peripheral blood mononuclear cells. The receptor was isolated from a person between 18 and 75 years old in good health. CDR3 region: CATSDDYTGGFLISGANVLTF. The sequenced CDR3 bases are TGTGCCACCAGTGATGATTATACAGGGGGCTTCCTAATCTCTGGGGCCAACGTC.